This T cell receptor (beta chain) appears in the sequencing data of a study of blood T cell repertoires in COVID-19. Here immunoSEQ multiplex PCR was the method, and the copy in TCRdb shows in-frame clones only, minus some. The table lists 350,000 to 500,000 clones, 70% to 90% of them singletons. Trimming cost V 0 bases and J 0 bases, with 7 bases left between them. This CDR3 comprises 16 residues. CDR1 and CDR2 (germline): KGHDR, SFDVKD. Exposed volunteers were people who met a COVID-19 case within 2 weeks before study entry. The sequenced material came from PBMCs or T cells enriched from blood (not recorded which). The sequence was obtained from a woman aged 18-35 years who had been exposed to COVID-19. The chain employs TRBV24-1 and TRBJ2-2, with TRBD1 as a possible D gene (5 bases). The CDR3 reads CATSDLLGANTGELFF. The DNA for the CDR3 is TGTGCCACCAGTGATTTGCTAGGGGCGAACACCGGGGAGCTGTTTTTT.